The rows below give T cell receptor beta chains drawn from one sample of a study of T cells in Graves' hyperthyroidism and ophthalmopathy. TCRdb called the multiplex PCR reads again in MiXCR, with one record for every CDR3 protein. The sample lists 600,000 or so distinct CDR3 sequences, about a sixth occurring once. Input material: blood. All receptors come from a woman under 40 with Graves' hyperthyroidism. CDR3s include the opening cysteine and the closing phenylalanine or tryptophan. A D gene is named only where the DNA matches it firmly. Size is stated for part of the rows, as once, few or many counts, or as a class when the clone is expanded.

D gene,V gene,clone size,J gene,CDR3 protein,CDR3 DNA
NA,TRBV6-4,NA,TRBJ1-2,CASSYSAYSSYGYTF,TGTGCCAGCAGTTACTCGGCATATTCTAGCTATGGCTACACCTTC
NA,TRBV6-1,many,TRBJ2-1,CASSEIPPQRNEQFF,TGTGCCAGCAGTGAAATCCCCCCTCAGAGGAATGAGCAGTTCTTC
NA,TRBV20-1,NA,TRBJ1-4,CSARDTREDEKLFF,TGCAGTGCTAGAGATACTAGGGAGGATGAAAAACTGTTTTTT
NA,TRBV12-3/TRBV12-4,many,TRBJ1-2,CASSLRGQPNYGYTF,TGTGCCAGCAGTTTACGTGGACAGCCTAACTATGGCTACACCTTC
NA,TRBV13,few,TRBJ2-3,CASSSGVSDTQYF,TGTGCCAGCAGCTCGGGAGTTTCTGATACGCAGTATTTT
NA,TRBV28,many,TRBJ1-2,CASSLSGNGYTF,TGTGCCAGCAGTCTTTCGGGCAATGGCTACACCTTC
NA,TRBV28,many,TRBJ2-7,CASREGLLYEQYF,TGTGCCAGCCGAGAGGGCCTTCTCTACGAGCAGTACTTC
TRBD2,TRBV7-2,many,TRBJ2-1,CASSLAASGSVNEQFF,TGTGCCAGCAGCTTAGCGGCTAGCGGGAGTGTCAATGAGCAGTTCTTC
NA,TRBV19,NA,TRBJ1-5,CASRRIRDSANQPQHF,TGTGCCAGTAGGAGAATAAGGGATTCGGCCAATCAGCCCCAGCATTTT
NA,TRBV4-1,few,TRBJ1-5,CASSQGHANQPQHF,TGCGCCAGCAGCCAAGGTCACGCGAATCAGCCCCAGCATTTT
NA,TRBV7-2,once,TRBJ2-1,CASSQDRGTHNEQFF,TGTGCCAGCAGCCAAGACCGAGGGACCCACAATGAGCAGTTCTTC
TRBD1,TRBV10-3,NA,TRBJ2-3,CAISGDSTPTQYF,TGTGCCATCAGTGGGGACAGCACACCAACGCAGTATTTT
TRBD2,TRBV10-3,few,TRBJ2-3,CASRFAGTSGRELTDTQYF,TGTGCCAGCCGTTTCGCCGGGACTAGCGGGAGGGAGCTCACAGATACGCAGTATTTT
TRBD1,TRBV15,many,TRBJ2-1,CATSSPKQGISYNEQFF,TGTGCCACCAGCAGTCCCAAACAGGGGATCTCCTACAATGAGCAGTTCTTC
TRBD2,TRBV30,NA,TRBJ2-3,CALEGTSGGDTQYF,TGTGCCTTGGAAGGGACTAGCGGGGGAGATACGCAGTATTTT
TRBD1,TRBV7-9,NA,TRBJ1-4,CASSPGGARTNEKLFF,TGTGCCAGCAGCCCAGGGGGCGCAAGGACTAATGAAAAACTGTTTTTT
NA,TRBV15,few,TRBJ2-2,CATSRDREGNTGELFF,TGTGCCACCAGCAGAGATCGTGAGGGGAACACCGGGGAGCTGTTTTTT
TRBD2,TRBV27,many,TRBJ2-7,CASRPRTSGSNEQYF,TGTGCCAGCAGACCCCGGACTAGCGGGAGCAACGAGCAGTACTTC
NA,TRBV9,NA,TRBJ1-2,CASSVRDGYGYTF,TGTGCCAGCAGCGTCCGGGACGGTTATGGCTACACCTTC
TRBD2,TRBV5-6,many,TRBJ2-3,CASSFFRAGEGDTQYF,TGTGCCAGCAGCTTTTTTAGAGCGGGAGAGGGAGATACGCAGTATTTT
NA,TRBV5-1,few,TRBJ1-1,CASSPGLTSTEAFF,TGCGCCAGCAGTCCGGGGTTAACGAGCACTGAAGCTTTCTTT
NA,TRBV7-9,many,TRBJ1-2,CASGAEPYGYTF,TGTGCCAGCGGGGCGGAGCCCTATGGCTACACCTTC
NA,TRBV7-2,few,TRBJ2-3,CASSLGPFTDTQYF,TGTGCCAGCAGCTTAGGCCCGTTCACAGATACGCAGTATTTT
NA,TRBV9,few,TRBJ1-5,CASSVGGIQPQHF,TGTGCCAGCAGCGTAGGAGGGATTCAGCCCCAGCATTTT
TRBD2,TRBV4-1,few,TRBJ2-1,CASSQDDPRLFGASGGEDEQFF,TGCGCCAGCAGCCAAGATGACCCCCGTTTGTTTGGGGCTAGCGGGGGGGAGGATGAGCAGTTCTTC
NA,TRBV7-2,many,TRBJ2-2,CASSPKADPGTGELFF,TGTGCCAGCAGCCCAAAAGCGGACCCGGGCACCGGGGAGCTGTTTTTT
TRBD2,TRBV30,NA,TRBJ2-5,CAWSVGGVQETQYF,TGTGCCTGGAGTGTTGGGGGGGTCCAAGAGACCCAGTACTTC
NA,TRBV6-1,NA,TRBJ2-3,CASSEGRGGPRADTQYF,TGTGCCAGCAGTGAAGGGAGGGGCGGACCAAGGGCAGATACGCAGTATTTT
NA,TRBV2,many,TRBJ2-1,CASSEGRSSYNEQFF,TGTGCCAGCAGTGAAGGTAGGAGTTCCTACAATGAGCAGTTCTTC
NA,TRBV11-1,few,TRBJ2-1,CASSLSFLTARTADNEQFF,TGTGCCAGCAGCTTATCATTCCTGACCGCCAGGACAGCGGACAATGAGCAGTTCTTC
TRBD2,TRBV7-9,many,TRBJ2-3,CASSVRLANTDTQYF,TGTGCCAGCAGCGTTCGACTAGCCAACACAGATACGCAGTATTTT
NA,TRBV27,many,TRBJ1-1,CASRGVDPTEAFF,TGTGCCAGCCGGGGGGTAGATCCAACTGAAGCTTTCTTT
NA,TRBV2,NA,TRBJ1-3,CASKGLGTGNTIYF,TGTGCCAGCAAAGGATTGGGGACTGGAAACACCATATATTTT
NA,TRBV5-6,many,TRBJ2-7,CASSPGSSPYEQYF,TGTGCCAGCAGCCCAGGGAGTTCGCCCTACGAGCAGTACTTC
TRBD1,TRBV7-2,NA,TRBJ1-1,CASSFGTGPNTEAFF,TGTGCCAGCAGCTTCGGGACAGGGCCGAACACTGAAGCTTTCTTT
TRBD2,TRBV20-1,few,TRBJ2-7,CSARRTSGSREQYF,TGCAGTGCTAGACGTACTAGCGGATCCCGCGAGCAGTACTTC
NA,TRBV28,many,TRBJ1-1,CASSLAGLANTEAFF,TGTGCCAGCAGTTTAGCAGGGCTGGCGAACACTGAAGCTTTCTTT
NA,TRBV11-3,many,TRBJ2-1,CASSLLTNEQFF,TGTGCCAGCAGCCTTTTGACAAATGAGCAGTTCTTC
NA,TRBV27,NA,TRBJ2-3,CASSRDSTATQYF,TGTGCCAGCAGTCGGGACTCCACAGCTACGCAGTATTTT
NA,TRBV29-1,many,TRBJ1-1,CSVEKAPVNTEAFF,TGCAGCGTTGAAAAGGCACCCGTGAACACTGAAGCTTTCTTT
TRBD1,TRBV30,many,TRBJ2-7,CAWSSSPGQGFHEQYF,TGTGCCTGGAGTTCTTCGCCGGGACAGGGCTTCCACGAGCAGTACTTC
TRBD2,TRBV5-1,many,TRBJ2-1,CASSLASGGAGYNEQFF,TGCGCCAGCAGCTTGGCCTCGGGGGGAGCGGGGTACAATGAGCAGTTCTTC
TRBD2,TRBV20-1,NA,TRBJ2-1,CSARGGREGLDNEQFF,TGCAGTGCTAGAGGTGGGCGGGAGGGGCTAGACAATGAGCAGTTCTTC
NA,TRBV7-3,NA,TRBJ2-3,CASRDSGSSTDTQYF,TGTGCCAGCAGAGATAGCGGCTCTAGCACAGATACGCAGTATTTT
NA,TRBV20-1,NA,TRBJ1-2,CRPGHFYTF,TGCAGGCCGGGACATTTCTACACCTTC
NA,TRBV9,many,TRBJ2-2,CASSVVPGVAGELFF,TGTGCCAGCAGCGTAGTACCGGGAGTTGCCGGGGAGCTGTTTTTT
NA,TRBV6-1,many,TRBJ2-7,CASSPTGSVGLSYEQYF,TGTGCCAGCAGCCCCACAGGGAGCGTTGGCCTCTCCTACGAGCAGTACTTC
NA,TRBV30,NA,TRBJ1-5,CAWRNNDQPQHF,TGTGCCTGGAGAAATAACGATCAGCCCCAGCATTTT
NA,TRBV2,many,TRBJ1-3,CASAHQGPGNTIYF,TGTGCCAGCGCCCACCAGGGCCCTGGAAACACCATATATTTT
NA,TRBV5-1,many,TRBJ2-7,CASRPEGSGYEQYF,TGCGCCAGCCGGCCGGAAGGTAGTGGCTACGAGCAGTACTTC
TRBD1,TRBV25-1,NA,TRBJ2-5,CASSGTGGQETQYF,TGTGCCAGCAGTGGTACAGGGGGCCAAGAGACCCAGTACTTC
NA,TRBV5-6,few,TRBJ2-4,CASSLMQPRQKNIQYF,TGTGCCAGCAGCTTGATGCAGCCGAGGCAAAAAAACATTCAGTACTTC
NA,TRBV20-1,NA,TRBJ1-2,CSAPVTGTGNGYTF,TGCAGTGCTCCAGTGACGGGGACCGGAAATGGCTACACCTTC
TRBD1,TRBV3-1,few,TRBJ1-2,CASSQGQGVNGYTF,TGTGCCAGCAGCCAGGGACAGGGGGTCAATGGCTACACCTTC